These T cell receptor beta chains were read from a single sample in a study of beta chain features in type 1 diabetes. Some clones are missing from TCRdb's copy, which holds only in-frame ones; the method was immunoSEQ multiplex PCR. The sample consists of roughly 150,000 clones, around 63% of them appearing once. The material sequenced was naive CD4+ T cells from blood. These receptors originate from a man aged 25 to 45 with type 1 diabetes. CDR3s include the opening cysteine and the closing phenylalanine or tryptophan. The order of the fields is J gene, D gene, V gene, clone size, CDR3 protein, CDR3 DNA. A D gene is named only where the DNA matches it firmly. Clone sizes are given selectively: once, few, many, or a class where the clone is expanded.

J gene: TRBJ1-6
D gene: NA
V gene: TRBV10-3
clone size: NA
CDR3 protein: CATMREANSPLHF
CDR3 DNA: TGTGCCACCATGCGGGAGGCTAATTCACCCCTCCACTTT

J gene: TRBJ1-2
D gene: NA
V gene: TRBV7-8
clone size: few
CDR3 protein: CASSLHRGASGYTF
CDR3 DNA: TGTGCCAGCAGCTTACACCGAGGCGCAAGCGGCTACACCTTC

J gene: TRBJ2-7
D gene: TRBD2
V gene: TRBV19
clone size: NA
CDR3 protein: CASSRQREGEQYF
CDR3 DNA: TGTGCCAGTAGTAGACAACGGGAGGGCGAGCAGTACTTC

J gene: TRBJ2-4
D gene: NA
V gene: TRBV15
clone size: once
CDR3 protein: CATSRGPADIQYF
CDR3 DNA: TGTGCCACCAGCCGGGGTCCTGCTGACATTCAGTACTTC

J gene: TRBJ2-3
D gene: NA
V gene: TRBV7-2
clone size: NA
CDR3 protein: CASSSTDTQYF
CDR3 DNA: TGTGCCAGCAGCAGCACAGATACGCAGTATTTT

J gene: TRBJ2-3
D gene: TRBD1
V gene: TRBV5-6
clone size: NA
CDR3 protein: CASDRGTDTQYF
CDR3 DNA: TGTGCCAGCGACAGGGGAACAGATACGCAGTATTTT

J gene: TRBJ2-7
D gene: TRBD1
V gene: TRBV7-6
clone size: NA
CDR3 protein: CASSADRGLEQYF
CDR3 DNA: TGTGCCAGCAGCGCGGACAGGGGGCTCGAGCAGTACTTC

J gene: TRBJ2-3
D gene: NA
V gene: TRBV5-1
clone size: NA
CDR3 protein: CASSLGDLTDTQYF
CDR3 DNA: TGCGCCAGCAGCTTGGGCGACCTCACAGATACGCAGTATTTT

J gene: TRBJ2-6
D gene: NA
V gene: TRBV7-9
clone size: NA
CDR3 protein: CASNLFGANVLTF
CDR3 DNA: TGTGCCAGCAACCTCTTTGGGGCCAACGTCCTGACTTTC

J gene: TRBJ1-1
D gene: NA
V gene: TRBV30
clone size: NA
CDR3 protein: CAWRGTPRSEAFF
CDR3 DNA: TGTGCCTGGAGGGGGACGCCTCGATCTGAAGCTTTCTTT

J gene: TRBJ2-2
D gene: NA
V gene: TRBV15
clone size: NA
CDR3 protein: CATSRDYNNGELFF
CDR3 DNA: TGTGCCACCAGCAGAGATTATAACAACGGGGAGCTGTTTTTT

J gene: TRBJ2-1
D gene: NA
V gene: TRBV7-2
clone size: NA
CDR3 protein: CASSRTPGELSYNEQFF
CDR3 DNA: TGTGCCAGCAGCCGCACACCAGGGGAGCTTTCCTACAATGAGCAGTTCTTC

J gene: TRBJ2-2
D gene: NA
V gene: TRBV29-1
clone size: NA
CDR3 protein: CSVQILAGTGELFF
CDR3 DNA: TGCAGCGTTCAAATTTTGGCGGGCACCGGGGAGCTGTTTTTT

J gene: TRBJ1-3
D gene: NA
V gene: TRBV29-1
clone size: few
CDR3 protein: CSVVVGVGNTIYF
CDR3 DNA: TGCAGCGTTGTAGTAGGGGTTGGAAACACCATATATTTT

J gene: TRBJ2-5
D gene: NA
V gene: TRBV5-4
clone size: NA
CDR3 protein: CASSLDGQFQTQYF
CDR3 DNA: TGTGCCAGCAGCTTGGACGGACAGTTTCAGACCCAGTACTTC

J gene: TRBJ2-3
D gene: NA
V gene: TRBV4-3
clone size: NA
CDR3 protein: CASSQDLNPGGKDTQYF
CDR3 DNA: TGCGCCAGCAGCCAAGATTTAAATCCGGGGGGCAAAGATACGCAGTATTTT

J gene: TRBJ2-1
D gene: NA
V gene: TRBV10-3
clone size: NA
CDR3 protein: CAISELNEQFF
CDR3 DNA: TGTGCCATCAGTGAGCTAAATGAGCAGTTCTTC

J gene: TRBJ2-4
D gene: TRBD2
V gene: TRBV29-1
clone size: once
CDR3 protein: CSVLADLAKNIQYF
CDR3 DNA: TGCAGCGTTCTAGCGGATCTAGCCAAAAACATTCAGTACTTC

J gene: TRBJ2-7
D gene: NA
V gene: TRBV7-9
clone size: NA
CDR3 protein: CASSLDNYEQYF
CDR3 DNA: TGTGCCAGCAGCTTAGACAACTACGAGCAGTACTTC

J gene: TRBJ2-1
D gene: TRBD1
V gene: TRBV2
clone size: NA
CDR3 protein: CASSETGGRSEQFF
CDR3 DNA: TGTGCCAGCAGCGAGACAGGGGGCCGGAGTGAGCAGTTCTTC

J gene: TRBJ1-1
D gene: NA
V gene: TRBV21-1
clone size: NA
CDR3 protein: CASSKLDPSKTEAFF
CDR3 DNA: TGTGCCAGCAGCAAATTGGACCCCTCTAAAACTGAAGCTTTCTTT

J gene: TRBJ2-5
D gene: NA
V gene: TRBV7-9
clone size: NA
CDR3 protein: CASSSGTQYF
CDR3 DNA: TGTGCCAGCAGCTCCGGGACCCAGTACTTC

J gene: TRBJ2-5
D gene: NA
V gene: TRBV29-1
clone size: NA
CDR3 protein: CSVDGQIQETQYF
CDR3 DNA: TGCAGCGTTGACGGTCAGATCCAAGAGACCCAGTACTTC

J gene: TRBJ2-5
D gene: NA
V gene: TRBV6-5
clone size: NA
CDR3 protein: CASSETQVRETQYF
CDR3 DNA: TGTGCCAGCAGCGAAACCCAAGTCCGGGAGACCCAGTACTTC

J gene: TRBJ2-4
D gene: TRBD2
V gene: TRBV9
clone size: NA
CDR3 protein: CASSVDELAGQLAKNIQYF
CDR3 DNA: TGTGCCAGCAGCGTAGACGAACTAGCGGGGCAACTAGCCAAAAACATTCAGTACTTC

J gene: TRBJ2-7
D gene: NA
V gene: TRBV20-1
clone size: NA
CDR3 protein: CSAQVSYEQYF
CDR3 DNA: TGCAGTGCGCAGGTCTCCTACGAGCAGTACTTC

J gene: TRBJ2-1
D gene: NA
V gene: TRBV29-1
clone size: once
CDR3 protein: CSVFLYNEQFF
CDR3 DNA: TGCAGCGTTTTCCTCTACAATGAGCAGTTCTTC

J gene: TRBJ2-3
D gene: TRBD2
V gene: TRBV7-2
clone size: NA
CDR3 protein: CASSLLASGGSGTDTQYF
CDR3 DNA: TGTGCCAGCAGCTTATTAGCCAGCGGGGGTTCGGGCACAGATACGCAGTATTTT

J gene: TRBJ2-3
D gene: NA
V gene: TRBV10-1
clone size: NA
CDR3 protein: CASSAGAVYTQYF
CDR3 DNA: TGCGCCAGCAGCGCAGGGGCGGTATATACGCAGTATTTT

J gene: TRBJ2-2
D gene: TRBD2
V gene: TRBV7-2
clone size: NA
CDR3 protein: CASSWTSGSTGELFF
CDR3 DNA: TGTGCCAGCAGCTGGACTAGTGGATCGACCGGGGAGCTGTTTTTT

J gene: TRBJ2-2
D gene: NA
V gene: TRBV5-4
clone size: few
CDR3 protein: CASSLNLVGDTGELFF
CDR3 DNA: TGTGCCAGCAGCTTGAATCTCGTCGGGGACACCGGGGAGCTGTTTTTT

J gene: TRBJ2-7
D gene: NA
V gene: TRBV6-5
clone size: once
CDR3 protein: CASRAPEGRQYF
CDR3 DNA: TGTGCCAGCAGGGCACCCGAGGGTAGGCAGTACTTC

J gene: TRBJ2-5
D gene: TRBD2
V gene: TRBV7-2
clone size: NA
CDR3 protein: CASSTPTSGAETQYF
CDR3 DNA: TGTGCCAGCAGCACGCCTACTAGCGGGGCCGAGACCCAGTACTTC

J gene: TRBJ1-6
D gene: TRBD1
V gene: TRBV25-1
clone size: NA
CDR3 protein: CASSAGQGRNSPLHF
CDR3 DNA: TGTGCCAGCAGCGCCGGACAGGGGCGGAATTCACCCCTCCACTTT

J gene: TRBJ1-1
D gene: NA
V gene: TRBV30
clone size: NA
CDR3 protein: CAWSLTTQTEAFF
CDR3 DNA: TGTGCCTGGAGCCTTACCACGCAAACTGAAGCTTTCTTT

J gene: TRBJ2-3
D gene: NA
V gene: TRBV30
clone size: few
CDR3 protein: CAWSVSGYTQYF
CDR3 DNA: TGTGCCTGGAGTGTTAGCGGATATACGCAGTATTTT

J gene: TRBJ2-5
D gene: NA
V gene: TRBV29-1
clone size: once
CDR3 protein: CSGGAGTQETQYF
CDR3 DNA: TGCAGCGGCGGGGCCGGGACTCAAGAGACCCAGTACTTC